These T cell receptor beta chains were read from a single sample in a study of blood T cell repertoires in COVID-19. The method was immunoSEQ multiplex PCR; TCRdb's version includes in-frame clones alone and lacks a portion of them. The sample has about 270,000 clones, 70% to 90% seen once. Material: peripheral blood. The receptors here all came from a woman in her 70s with acute or convalescent COVID-19. Each CDR3 is given with its conserved first and last residue. The D gene is left open where the match is weak. Some rows mark clone size as missing; the rest say once, few, many or name a class of expanded clone.

d_call,v_call,clone_size,j_call,cdr3_length,cdr3_aa,cdr3_nt
TRBD1,TRBV5-1,NA,TRBJ2-3,14,CASSSLTGTDTQYF,TGCGCCAGCAGCTCGTTGACAGGGACAGATACGCAGTATTTT
NA,TRBV7-2,NA,TRBJ2-3,11,CASSRTDTQYF,TGTGCCAGCAGCCGGACAGATACGCAGTATTTT
NA,TRBV29-1,NA,TRBJ2-3,13,CSVEVPGLDTQYF,TGCAGCGTTGAGGTCCCAGGGTTGGATACGCAGTATTTT
TRBD1,TRBV29-1,NA,TRBJ1-2,16,CSVEVAGTGPGSGYTF,TGCAGCGTTGAAGTTGCCGGGACAGGCCCGGGAAGTGGCTACACCTTC
NA,TRBV29-1,once,TRBJ1-5,13,CSVGNRGGQPQHF,TGCAGCGTTGGTAACCGGGGAGGTCAGCCCCAGCATTTT
NA,TRBV6-5,NA,TRBJ2-5,16,CASSYGGMASQETQYF,TGTGCCAGCAGTTACGGGGGGATGGCATCTCAAGAGACCCAGTACTTC
NA,TRBV5-1,NA,TRBJ1-6,15,CASSLNLNSNSPLHF,TGCGCCAGCAGCTTGAACTTAAACAGCAATTCACCCCTCCACTTT
NA,TRBV20-1,NA,TRBJ2-5,15,CSASSLGAYQETQYF,TGCAGTGCTAGTTCATTAGGGGCCTACCAAGAGACCCAGTACTTC
NA,TRBV3-1/TRBV3-2,NA,TRBJ2-3,13,CASSQVGQNTQYF,TGTGCCAGCAGCCAAGTGGGACAAAATACGCAGTATTTT
TRBD1,TRBV9,NA,TRBJ1-2,14,CASSVGTGNYGYTF,TGTGCCAGCAGCGTAGGGACAGGCAACTATGGCTACACCTTC
NA,TRBV5-1,few,TRBJ1-6,16,CASSLDRTGPNSPLHF,TGCGCCAGCAGCCTAGACAGGACGGGACCTAATTCACCCCTCCACTTT
NA,TRBV5-1,NA,TRBJ1-1,17,CASSLVPPGSGNTEAFF,TGCGCCAGCAGCTTGGTACCCCCAGGGTCAGGGAACACTGAAGCTTTCTTT
NA,TRBV18,NA,TRBJ2-5,14,CASSPPAGDETQYF,TGTGCCAGCTCACCACCGGCAGGGGACGAGACCCAGTACTTC
NA,TRBV6-5,NA,TRBJ1-4,16,CASSYGDVREAEKLFF,TGTGCCAGCAGTTACGGGGACGTCAGGGAGGCAGAAAAACTGTTTTTT
NA,TRBV12-3/TRBV12-4,NA,TRBJ2-3,12,CASAPGTDTQYF,TGTGCCAGCGCACCGGGCACAGATACGCAGTATTTT
NA,TRBV6-2/TRBV6-3,NA,TRBJ1-2,14,CASSYSHRDYGYTF,TGTGCCAGCAGTTACTCTCACAGGGACTATGGCTACACCTTC
NA,TRBV15,NA,TRBJ2-2,16,CATSRVREANTGELFF,TGTGCCACCAGCAGAGTGAGGGAGGCGAACACCGGGGAGCTGTTTTTT
NA,TRBV14,once,TRBJ1-2,13,CASSQQSRSGYTF,TGTGCCAGCAGCCAACAATCACGGTCTGGCTACACCTTC
NA,TRBV6-5,NA,TRBJ1-1,14,CASSYSRANTEAFF,TGTGCCAGCAGTTACAGCAGGGCGAACACTGAAGCTTTCTTT
NA,TRBV10-3,NA,TRBJ1-2,13,CAISPGEAHGYTF,TGTGCCATCAGTCCGGGAGAGGCGCATGGCTACACCTTC
TRBD2,TRBV7-9,NA,TRBJ2-3,17,CASSPRLSGGSTDTQYF,TGTGCCAGCAGCCCCCGACTTAGCGGGGGAAGCACAGATACGCAGTATTTT
TRBD1,TRBV29-1,NA,TRBJ1-2,12,CSGGNRGGGYTF,TGCAGCGGAGGGAACAGGGGAGGAGGCTACACCTTC
NA,TRBV5-1,NA,TRBJ1-2,15,CASSLEVISNYGYTF,TGCGCCAGCAGCCTAGAGGTGATTTCTAACTATGGCTACACCTTC
NA,TRBV2,NA,TRBJ1-2,13,CASGGEQRHGYTF,TGTGCCAGCGGGGGGGAACAGAGGCATGGCTACACCTTC
NA,TRBV6-5,NA,TRBJ1-2,15,CASRGGTVTNYGYTF,TGTGCCAGCAGGGGGGGGACGGTAACTAACTATGGCTACACCTTC
TRBD1,TRBV19,NA,TRBJ2-2,14,CASRPGQGTGELFF,TGTGCCAGTAGGCCCGGACAGGGCACCGGGGAGCTGTTTTTT
NA,TRBV24-1,NA,TRBJ2-7,15,CATSDLGGASYEQYF,TGTGCCACCAGTGATTTAGGGGGGGCGTCCTACGAGCAGTACTTC
NA,TRBV7-3,NA,TRBJ1-6,13,CASSFGSNSPLHF,TGTGCCAGCAGCTTTGGTAGTAATTCACCCCTCCACTTT
TRBD2,TRBV5-1,NA,TRBJ2-3,17,CASSLSLPSGGGDTQYF,TGCGCCAGCAGCTTAAGCTTACCTAGCGGGGGCGGAGATACGCAGTATTTT
TRBD1,TRBV4-1,NA,TRBJ1-4,15,CASRSRQGTNEKLFF,TGCGCCAGCAGGTCTAGACAGGGTACTAATGAAAAACTGTTTTTT
NA,TRBV27,NA,TRBJ2-1,13,CASSSGGALGQFF,TGTGCCAGCAGTTCCGGCGGGGCTCTGGGGCAGTTCTTC
NA,TRBV5-6,NA,TRBJ2-7,15,CASSWASGLGLEQYF,TGTGCCAGCAGCTGGGCCAGCGGGTTGGGTCTCGAGCAGTACTTC
TRBD1,TRBV5-3,NA,TRBJ1-2,13,CARSWRQGGGYTF,TGTGCCAGAAGCTGGAGACAGGGCGGAGGCTACACCTTC
NA,TRBV6-5,NA,TRBJ1-6,15,CASSFSSPDNSPLHF,TGTGCCAGCAGTTTCTCGAGCCCGGATAATTCACCCCTCCACTTT
NA,TRBV28,once,TRBJ1-4,16,CASSSQARVGNEKLFF,TGTGCCAGCAGTTCCCAGGCGAGGGTGGGTAATGAAAAACTGTTTTTT
TRBD1,TRBV4-1,NA,TRBJ1-4,15,CASSQAQGAGEKLFF,TGCGCCAGCAGCCAAGCGCAGGGGGCTGGGGAAAAACTGTTTTTT
TRBD2,TRBV19,NA,TRBJ2-5,15,CASSIGTSRRETQYF,TGTGCCAGTAGTATAGGGACTAGTAGGAGGGAGACCCAGTACTTC
NA,TRBV2,NA,TRBJ2-5,15,CASSYQWAYQETQYF,TGTGCCAGCAGTTACCAGTGGGCGTACCAAGAGACCCAGTACTTC
NA,TRBV6-6,NA,TRBJ1-6,15,CASRRGEGRNSPLHF,TGTGCCAGCAGGCGGGGAGAGGGCCGAAATTCACCCCTCCACTTT
TRBD1,TRBV5-1,once,TRBJ1-2,14,CASSSEGQAYGYTF,TGCGCCAGCAGTTCCGAGGGACAGGCCTATGGCTACACCTTC
NA,TRBV19,NA,TRBJ1-4,11,CASSAGLVLFF,TGTGCCAGTAGCGCGGGACTGGTACTGTTTTTT